This record covers a single TCR beta chain. Antigen specificity is unknown. These data belong to a study of T cell responses to AZD1222 COVID-19 vaccine. Whole-study findings and limits: In a largely white British group with more females than males, clonal diversity was possibly underestimated. Once two AZD1222 doses were given, Spike-specific TCR breadth and depth went up. Nearly half of spike-specific TCRs reportedly target unmutated variant regions. At baseline, just five to seven AZD1222 recipients tested seropositive.

Germline V gene sequence: CDR1 SGHTA, CDR2 FQGNSA. This CDR3 contains 15 residues. V was pared by 2 bases and J by 2 bases, with 1 base of the junction left unmatched. Libraries were prepared by immunoSEQ multiplex PCR; TCRdb keeps only in-frame clonotypes and omits some of them. The data contain around 97,000 clones, 91% of them singletons. The chain links TRBV7-2 to TRBJ2-7; 12 bases map to TRBD2. This TCR came from an adult in good health. The source was peripheral blood, collected on day 0 of AZD1222 vaccination. The CDR3 region is CASSLRTSGAYEQYF. CDR3 DNA sequence: TGTGCCAGCAGCTTAAGGACTAGCGGGGCCTACGAGCAGTACTTC.